The 24 T cell receptor beta chains listed next were all sequenced from one sample in a study of blood T cell repertoires in COVID-19. TCRdb keeps only in-frame clones here, not all; method: immunoSEQ multiplex PCR. The sample has tens of thousands of clones, about 82% seen once; the top ten hold about 20%. Sequencing input: peripheral blood. These receptors were collected from a woman aged 80 or older in a cohort sampled during active or convalescent COVID-19.

DNA of the CDR3: TGTGCCATCGCGGGGGGGCATTTTACCGGGGAGCTGTTTTTT. This encodes CAIAGGHFTGELFF. This chain uses TRBV6-5 with TRBJ2-2; 9 nucleotides agree with TRBD2. The CDR3 contains 14 residues. Germline V gene data show CDR1 as MNHEY and CDR2 as SVGAGI. V lost 10 bases to trimming and J lost 5 bases; unmatched junction nucleotides: 8.

This clone was found a few times. This rearrangement joins TRBV20-1 to TRBJ2-7; TRBD2 aligns across 9 bases. Trimming cost V 3 bases and J 7 bases; bases outside gene matches: 7. Looked up from germline, CDR1 is DFQATT and CDR2 is SNEGSKA (reference sequence). The CDR3 has 13 amino acids. Written as DNA, the CDR3 is TGCAGTGCTAGTTTGTCTAGCGGGAATGAGCAGTACTTC. It specifies CSASLSSGNEQYF.

The chain uses TRBV24-1 and TRBJ2-5; D may be TRBD1 (6 bases). The germline V gene has CDR1 KGHDR and CDR2 SFDVKD. Trimming pared 4 bases from V and 4 bases from J, leaving 12 bases between. The CDR3 extends over 14 amino acids. The CDR3 here is CATSDSGQIETQYF. In DNA form, the CDR3 reads TGTGCCACCAGTGACAGCGGACAGATAGAGACCCAGTACTTC.

J is TRBJ2-7 and V is TRBV27, with TRBD2 matching 11 bases. CDR1 is MNHEY and CDR2 is SMNVEV in the germline V gene (reference sequence). CDR3 length equals 16 residues. V trimming: 6 bases; J trimming: 7 bases; junction bases outside the gene matches: 14. CDR3 bases: TGTGCCAGCAGGATGGACGGGACTAGCGGTCCCCGGGAGCAGTACTTC. Amino acid sequence: CASRMDGTSGPREQYF.

The chain combines TRBV27 with TRBJ2-1; D is unclear. This CDR3 has 13 amino acids. The V gene's germline CDR1 is MNHEY and CDR2 SMNVEV (reference sequence). V lost 3 bases and J 4 bases, leaving 7 bases between the germline ends. The CDR3 DNA is TGTGCCAGCAGTTTTCCCCCATACAATGAGCAGTTCTTC. It yields the protein CASSFPPYNEQFF.

The V call is TRBV19, the J call TRBJ2-3; 9 bases are shared with TRBD2. CDR3 length equals 16 residues. Germline loops: CDR1 LNHDA, CDR2 SQIVND (reference sequence). Trimming at V came to 3 bases and at J to 2 bases, leaving 6 bases not matched to a gene. CDR3 loop: CASSMEGGRATDTQYF. CDR3 in DNA: TGTGCCAGTAGTATGGAGGGCGGGAGGGCCACAGATACGCAGTATTTT.

The chain uses TRBV27 and TRBJ2-4; 13 bases are a match to TRBD2. Germline CDR1 MNHEY, CDR2 SMNVEV (reference sequence). The junction had 8 bases not matched to a gene; V was cut back by 7 bases and J by 8 bases. The CDR3 has 15 residues. DNA for the CDR3: TGTGCCAGCACGACTAGCGGGAGGAAGATGGACATTCAGTACTTC. Its protein is CASTTSGRKMDIQYF.

This clone has only one observation. The V call is TRBV28, the J call TRBJ1-6; D not certain. Deletions cut 6 bases from V and 0 bases from J, with 21 bases between. Germline CDR1 is MDHEN and CDR2 is SYDVKM. The CDR3 is made up of 19 amino acids. In DNA, the CDR3 is TGTGCCAGCAGGCCCGGGAGCAGTCTCTTGGGCTCCTATAATTCACCCCTCCACTTT. The encoded protein is CASRPGSSLLGSYNSPLHF. Variable domain in full (rest from reference TRBV28 and TRBJ1-6): DVKVTQSSRYLVKRTGEKVFLECVQDMDHENMFWYRQDPGLGLRLIYFSYDVKMKEKGDIPEGYSVSREKKERFSLILESASTNQTSMYLCASRPGSSLLGSYNSPLHFGNGTRLTVT.

In regard to this clone: A read error may produce the germline difference seen at one junction end. This chain connects TRBV11-1 to TRBJ2-3; 11 bases are shared with TRBD2. Per the germline V gene, CDR1 is SGHAT and CDR2 is FQDESV (reference sequence). The CDR3 is made up of 15 amino acids. CDR3 DNA: TGTGCCAGCAGTTTAGCGGGAGGGCCACCAGATACGCAGTATTTT. Residues: CASSLAGGPPDTQYF. Variable domain in full (rest from reference TRBV11-1 and TRBJ2-3): EAEVAQSPRYKITEKSQAVAFWCDPISGHATLYWYRQILGQGPELLVQFQDESVVDDSQLPKDRFSAERLKGVDSTLKIQPAELGDSAMYLCASSLAGGPPDTQYFGPGTRLTVL.

The CDR3 region has the DNA TGTGCCAGCAGTCCCCTAGCGGGAACGACATACACCGGGGAGCTGTTTTTT. Translation: CASSPLAGTTYTGELFF. The genes are TRBV11-3 and TRBJ2-2, with 9 positions matching TRBD2. The CDR3 runs 17 residues. Germline loops: CDR1 SGHNT, CDR2 YENEEA. Trimming removed 6 bases from V and 3 bases from J; junction bases left unmatched: 11.

This CDR3 reads CASRLAPSGGGRFREQYF. The CDR3 bases are TGTGCAAGTCGCTTAGCGCCGAGTGGGGGCGGGAGATTCAGGGAGCAGTACTTC. The rearrangement links TRBV12-2 to TRBJ2-7; the table's D call of TRBD2 was not tested on the DNA. TRBV12-2 is annotated as a pseudogene. The CDR3 contains 18 residues.

The genes are TRBV9 and TRBJ1-1; 9 nucleotides align to TRBD1. Per the germline V gene, CDR1 is SGDLS and CDR2 is YYNGEE. The trim removed 0 bases at V and 1 base at J, leaving 7 bases unmatched. CDR3 size: 17 residues. The CDR3 sequence: CASSVGGQGGWNTEAFF. CDR3 in DNA: TGTGCCAGCAGCGTAGGGGGACAGGGTGGTTGGAACACTGAAGCTTTCTTT.

The chain employs TRBV5-4 and TRBJ1-2; 8 nucleotides agree with TRBD1. Germline values: CDR1 SGHNT, CDR2 YYREEE (reference sequence). With V trimmed by 3 bases and J by 3 bases, 4 bases remained unmatched. CDR3 size: 14 residues. The CDR3 coding sequence is TGTGCCAGCAGCTCAGGGGGCGAGGACTATGGCTACACCTTC. Protein product: CASSSGGEDYGYTF.

This clone is a singleton in its sample. The chain is built from TRBV5-1 and TRBJ2-5, with 10 bases fitting TRBD2. This CDR3 is built from 16 residues. CDR1 and CDR2 from the germline V gene are SGHRS and YFSETQ. Trimming took 0 bases from V and 5 from J; bases not matched to a gene: 7. The CDR3 loop is CASSLGPSGRAETQYF. The CDR3 region has the DNA TGCGCCAGCAGCTTGGGACCCAGCGGGAGGGCGGAGACCCAGTACTTC. Variable domain in full (rest from reference TRBV5-1 and TRBJ2-5): KAGVTQTPRYLIKTRGQQVTLSCSPISGHRSVSWYQQTPGQGLQFLFEYFSETQRNKGNFPGRFSGRQFSNSRSEMNVSTLELGDSALYLCASSLGPSGRAETQYFGPGTRLLVL.

The CDR3 reads CASSSPQPGQAITYGYTF. For the CDR3, the DNA is TGCGCCAGCAGCTCGCCCCAACCCGGACAGGCTATCACCTATGGCTACACCTTC. V and J are TRBV5-1 and TRBJ1-2, with 7 bases that match TRBD1. Germline CDR1 and CDR2: SGHRS and YFSETQ. V was pared by 3 bases and J by 4 bases, with 18 bases of the junction left unmatched. The CDR3 consists of 18 residues.

The rearrangement links TRBV5-1 to TRBJ2-7; TRBD1 agrees at 8 bases. This CDR3 is 15 amino acids long. J was trimmed by 2 bases and V by 6 bases; bases with no gene match: 10. Germline V CDR1 and CDR2: SGHRS, YFSETQ. CDR3 loop: CASTLWTGPTYEQYF. The DNA of the CDR3 is TGCGCCAGCACGTTATGGACAGGGCCCACCTACGAGCAGTACTTC.

In its sample, this clone was seen once. The chain couples TRBV6-5 to TRBJ1-6; a possible D gene is TRBD1 (6 bases). This CDR3 has 16 residues. V gave up 0 bases and J gave up 10 bases, with 16 bases separating them. Germline CDR1 and CDR2: MNHEY and SVGAGI. The CDR3 spells CASSYSTGRGESPLHF. The CDR3 DNA is TGTGCCAGCAGTTACTCCACAGGGCGAGGTGAATCACCCCTCCACTTT.

The CDR3 DNA is TGTGCCACCAGTGATTCAGGAGGAAGGGATGAAAAACTGTTTTTT. This gives the protein CATSDSGGRDEKLFF. The V gene is TRBV24-1, the J gene TRBJ1-4; D is undetermined. V lost 2 bases and J 6 bases, leaving 12 bases between the germline ends. From germline, CDR1 is KGHDR and CDR2 SFDVKD. This CDR3 has 15 amino acids.

The genes are TRBV14 and TRBJ1-2; D is possibly TRBD1 (5 bases). V lost 5 bases and J 6 bases, leaving 16 bases between the germline ends. Germline CDR1 and CDR2: SGHDN and FVKESK. The CDR3 contains 14 residues. The CDR3 loop reads CASSVSGIWDGYTF. In nucleotides, the CDR3 is TGTGCCAGCAGCGTATCAGGGATATGGGATGGCTACACCTTC.

The chain combines TRBV11-2 with TRBJ2-1; D is undetermined. Per germline, CDR1 SGHAT and CDR2 FQNNGV. With 6 bases removed from V and 4 bases from J, the gap between germline ends came to 7 bases. CDR3 length equals 12 residues. The chain's CDR3 is CASSLEYNEQFF. The CDR3 DNA is TGTGCCAGCAGTCTAGAGTACAATGAGCAGTTCTTC. Full variable domain (remainder filled in from reference TRBV11-2 and TRBJ2-1): EAGVAQSPRYKIIEKRQSVAFWCNPISGHATLYWYQQILGQGPKLLIQFQNNGVVDDSQLPKDRFSAERLKGVDSTLKIQPAKLEDSAVYLCASSLEYNEQFFGPGTRLTVL.

This clone was seen only once. The chain has TRBV20-1 and TRBJ1-5; 9 bases line up with TRBD1. The CDR3 has 14 residues. CDR1 DFQATT and CDR2 SNEGSKA come from the germline V gene (reference sequence). V lost 3 bases and J lost 4; bases outside the gene matches: 4. Here the CDR3 reads CSASAGTGNQPQHF. CDR3 DNA: TGCAGTGCTAGTGCCGGGACAGGGAATCAGCCCCAGCATTTT.

A note on this clone: Germline and junction disagree at one end, which may indicate a read error. The chain carries TRBV7-2 and TRBJ1-2; the D gene is possibly TRBD1 (5 bases). The CDR3 loop spans 11 amino acids. Germline CDR1 and CDR2: SGHTA and FQGNSA. CDR3 region: CVSWGRHGYTF. Here the CDR3 DNA reads TGTGTCAGCTGGGGCCGGCATGGCTACACCTTC.

The V and J genes are TRBV10-3 and TRBJ2-5; possibly TRBD2 for D (6 bases). Per germline, CDR1 ENHRY and CDR2 SYGVKD. Trimming pared 3 bases from V and 4 bases from J, leaving 12 bases between. This CDR3 has 14 residues. The CDR3 loop reads CAISERGFRETQYF. Here the CDR3 DNA reads TGTGCCATCAGTGAACGGGGGTTCCGAGAGACCCAGTACTTC.

This chain connects TRBV15 to TRBJ2-1; 8 bases line up with TRBD2. CDR3 length equals 15 residues. Trimming took 2 bases from V and 4 from J; bases not matched to a gene: 4. From germline, CDR1 is LNHNV and CDR2 YYDKDF (reference sequence). The CDR3 sequence: CATSRLAGWYNEQFF. CDR3 nucleotide sequence: TGTGCCACCAGCAGACTAGCGGGCTGGTACAATGAGCAGTTCTTC.